This T cell receptor (beta chain) is drawn from a study of cytomegalovirus exposure and HLA in healthy donors. PCR was performed using 60 Vbeta and 13 Jbeta primers. Using immunoSEQ multiplex PCR, the repertoire was profiled, and TCRdb retains in-frame clones only, with some absent. The table lists 150,000 to 200,000 clones, around 83% of them singletons. The sample holds one count of this clone. The source material was PBMCs. The TCR sequence derives from a man aged 45-65 years in good health and CMV-seropositive.

The CDR3 region is CASSATPGLAYYEQYF. CDR3 in DNA: TGTGCCAGCAGTGCAACACCGGGACTAGCGTACTACGAGCAGTACTTC. V is TRBV27 and J is TRBJ2-7; 10 bases map to TRBD2. This CDR3 is 16 amino acids long. From germline, CDR1 is MNHEY and CDR2 SMNVEV (reference sequence). The V and J ends lost 5 bases and 3 bases, in that order; junction bases with no gene match: 10.